This passage covers 15 T cell receptor beta chains from one sample sequenced in a study of blood T cell repertoires in COVID-19. Sequencing used immunoSEQ multiplex PCR; TCRdb keeps in-frame clones, though not all of them. The sample contains fewer than 250,000 clones, 83% of which appear only once. Sequencing was done on a sample of peripheral blood. The source is a human donor in a cohort sampled during active COVID-19.

The CDR3 nucleotides are TGTGCCAGCAGTGAAGGGGCACGGAATCAGCCCCAGCATTTT. It encodes CASSEGARNQPQHF. This chain uses TRBV6-1 with TRBJ1-5; D ambiguous. From germline, CDR1 is MNHNS and CDR2 SASEGT. The CDR3 runs 14 residues. The V and J ends lost 1 base and 4 bases respectively, with 8 bases between them.

This clone was found a few times. The rearrangement joins TRBV4-1 to TRBJ2-7; 8 bases line up with TRBD2. The CDR3 sequence is 15 residues long. Germline lookup yields CDR1 MGHRA and CDR2 YSYEKL. J lost 1 base, V lost 4 bases, and 6 bases had no gene match. The CDR3 coding sequence is TGCGCCAGCAGCCGCGATACTAGCGGTTCCTACGAGCAGTACTTC. The encoded protein is CASSRDTSGSYEQYF.

The chain has TRBV3-1 (or the pseudogene TRBV3-2) and TRBJ1-5, with D possibly TRBD1 on 5 matching bases. The CDR3 is 16 amino acids. Trimming pared 0 bases from V and 4 bases from J, leaving 13 bases between. The germline CDR1 and CDR2 sequences are LGHDT and YNNKEL (reference sequence). The CDR3 nucleotides are TGTGCCAGCAGCCAAGATGGGGGGTCTCTTAATCAGCCCCAGCATTTT. This gives the protein CASSQDGGSLNQPQHF.

The V gene is TRBV6-5, the J gene TRBJ1-1; 7 bases match TRBD1. V shed 6 bases, J shed 3 bases, and the junction held 7 bases outside the gene matches. Germline V gene sequence: CDR1 MNHEY, CDR2 SVGAGI. The CDR3 runs to 14 residues. The CDR3 is CASSPRGSDTEAFF. The DNA for the CDR3 is TGTGCCAGCAGCCCCAGGGGGTCTGACACTGAAGCTTTCTTT.

The chain recombines TRBV18 with TRBJ2-1, with D perhaps matching TRBD2 (5 bases). Trimming pared 3 bases from V and 8 bases from J, leaving 11 bases between. Germline-derived CDR1 and CDR2 are KGHSH and LQKENI. CDR3 length equals 13 residues. The CDR3 region is CASSPRGSDEQFF. CDR3 coding DNA: TGTGCCAGCTCACCCAGAGGGTCCGATGAGCAGTTCTTC.

This chain joins TRBV12-1 and TRBJ2-1; no check of the table's D call, TRBD2, against the DNA was made. TRBV12-1 is listed as a pseudogene. The CDR3 runs 8 residues. The CDR3, as DNA: TGTGCCAGCTTAGAGCAGTTCTTC. This encodes CASLEQFF.

The chain joins TRBV29-1 to TRBJ2-1; D is possibly TRBD2 (5 bases). Germline CDR1 and CDR2: SQVTM and ANQGSEA. Trimming left V 3 bases short and J 10 bases short, with 10 bases between. The CDR3 length is 11 residues. The CDR3 sequence: CSVDKGDEQFF. CDR3 DNA sequence: TGCAGCGTTGATAAGGGAGACGAGCAGTTCTTC.

This clone was detected only a few times. The chain couples TRBV5-1 to TRBJ1-2; 7 nucleotides agree with TRBD1. After removal of 0 bases from V and 1 base from J, the junction contained 3 bases not matched to a gene. The CDR3 consists of 15 residues. CDR1 and CDR2 (germline): SGHRS, YFSETQ. The CDR3 nucleotides are TGCGCCAGCAGCTTGGGGGGACAGAATAACTATGGCTACACCTTC. It translates to CASSLGGQNNYGYTF. Full variable domain (rest looked up from reference TRBV5-1 and TRBJ1-2): KAGVTQTPRYLIKTRGQQVTLSCSPISGHRSVSWYQQTPGQGLQFLFEYFSETQRNKGNFPGRFSGRQFSNSRSEMNVSTLELGDSALYLCASSLGGQNNYGYTFGSGTRLTVV.

The gene calls are TRBV5-1 and TRBJ2-1; D not certain. Trimming cost V 5 bases and J 4 bases, with 16 bases left between them. The CDR3 contains 15 residues. Germline CDR1 SGHRS, CDR2 YFSETQ. CDR3 nucleotide sequence: TGCGCCAGCAGAACAGCCATAAACATTTACAATGAGCAGTTCTTC. It codes for CASRTAINIYNEQFF. The full variable domain, completed using reference TRBV5-1 and TRBJ2-1, is KAGVTQTPRYLIKTRGQQVTLSCSPISGHRSVSWYQQTPGQGLQFLFEYFSETQRNKGNFPGRFSGRQFSNSRSEMNVSTLELGDSALYLCASRTAINIYNEQFFGPGTRLTVL.

The chain joins TRBV6-4 to TRBJ2-1; 11 nucleotides line up with TRBD2. The CDR3 is 15 residues long. J gave up 4 bases and V 4 bases, and 3 bases lay outside the gene matches. The V gene's germline CDR1 is MRHNA and CDR2 SNTAGT. CDR3 residues: CASSVGLADYNEQFF. In DNA form, the CDR3 reads TGTGCCAGCAGTGTGGGACTAGCGGATTACAATGAGCAGTTCTTC.

This chain connects TRBV20-1 to TRBJ2-7; D gene unclear. V was cut by 5 bases and J by 4 bases, with 6 bases left in between. The length of the CDR3 is 10 residues. Germline V gives CDR1 DFQATT, CDR2 SNEGSKA (reference sequence). The CDR3 loop reads CSAQAYEQYF. Here the CDR3 DNA reads TGCAGTGCTCAAGCATACGAGCAGTACTTC.

The rearrangement links TRBV9 to TRBJ1-4; D remains ambiguous. This CDR3 contains 13 residues. Germline lookup yields CDR1 SGDLS and CDR2 YYNGEE. Trimming took off 0 bases at V and 8 bases at J, with 8 bases between the two ends. The CDR3 sequence is CASSVGLREKLFF. CDR3 nucleotide sequence: TGTGCCAGCAGCGTAGGTCTCCGGGAAAAACTGTTTTTT.

J is TRBJ2-7 and V is TRBV15, with 7 bases identical to TRBD1. The J segment lost 3 bases and the V segment lost 0 bases, leaving 5 bases of the junction unmatched. The germline gives CDR1 LNHNV, CDR2 YYDKDF (reference sequence). The CDR3 is made up of 15 amino acids. The CDR3 nucleotides read TGTGCCACCAGCAGAGATTTCCAGGGGGTCTACGAGCAGTACTTC. This sequence encodes CATSRDFQGVYEQYF.

The J gene is TRBJ2-7, the V gene TRBV5-1; TRBD2 aligns across 7 bases. The CDR3 length is 15 residues. Trimming took 1 base from V and 5 from J; bases not matched to a gene: 9. Germline loops: CDR1 SGHRS, CDR2 YFSETQ. CDR3 protein: CASSLIAQAGNEQYF. CDR3 bases: TGCGCCAGCAGCTTGATCGCGCAAGCGGGAAACGAGCAGTACTTC.

The chain carries TRBV5-1 and TRBJ2-2; the match to TRBD1 covers 7 bases. With V trimmed by 2 bases and J by 7 bases, 5 bases remained unmatched. The length of the CDR3 is 14 residues. Germline CDR1 and CDR2: SGHRS and YFSETQ. The CDR3 nucleotides read TGCGCCAGCAGCTTCTTACAGGGGAGCGGGGAGCTGTTTTTT. Translation: CASSFLQGSGELFF.